This is a list of T cell receptor beta chains from one sample in a study of cytomegalovirus exposure and HLA in healthy donors. Here immunoSEQ multiplex PCR was the method, and the copy in TCRdb shows in-frame clones only, minus some. The table lists under 200,000 clones, 70% to 90% of them singletons, with roughly 9.3% in the top ten. Sequenced sample: PBMCs. The origin of the receptors is a man aged 18 to 35 in good health and CMV-seropositive. The CDR3 runs from the conserved cysteine through the conserved F or W. D genes are given only for firm matches. Where a row states a size, it is once, few, many or the class of an expanded clone; other rows omit it.

j_gene: TRBJ2-3; abundance: NA; v_gene: TRBV9; d_gene: NA; CDR3nt: TGTGCCAGCAGCGCCACACACACAGATACGCAGTATTTT; CDR3aa: CASSATHTDTQYF
j_gene: TRBJ1-1; abundance: NA; v_gene: TRBV7-9; d_gene: NA; CDR3nt: TGTGCCAGCAGCTTAGAGGAGGTGTTGGTAACTGAAGCTTTCTTT; CDR3aa: CASSLEEVLVTEAFF
j_gene: TRBJ1-3; abundance: NA; v_gene: TRBV19; d_gene: NA; CDR3nt: TGTGCCACCAAATACAGGGACAACGGGGGAAACACCATATATTTT; CDR3aa: CATKYRDNGGNTIYF
j_gene: TRBJ2-5; abundance: once; v_gene: TRBV7-2; d_gene: TRBD2; CDR3nt: TGTGCCAGCAGCTTAGTCTCACTAGCGGGGGTAGAGACCCAGTACTTC; CDR3aa: CASSLVSLAGVETQYF
j_gene: TRBJ2-7; abundance: NA; v_gene: TRBV9; d_gene: TRBD2; CDR3nt: TGTGCCAGCAGCTTAAGCGGGGCATTGAACGAGCAGTACTTC; CDR3aa: CASSLSGALNEQYF
j_gene: TRBJ2-7; abundance: NA; v_gene: TRBV19; d_gene: TRBD1; CDR3nt: TGTGCCAGTGCAAGGGGGGGACAGGGCGGACTTATCTACGAGCAGTACTTC; CDR3aa: CASARGGQGGLIYEQYF
j_gene: TRBJ2-7; abundance: NA; v_gene: TRBV2; d_gene: NA; CDR3nt: TGTGCCAGCAGTGAAGCGCGGTCAGGGGTAAAAGAGCAGTACTTC; CDR3aa: CASSEARSGVKEQYF
j_gene: TRBJ1-5; abundance: NA; v_gene: TRBV10-2; d_gene: TRBD1; CDR3nt: TGCGCCAGCAGTGAGAGCGGGACAGGGGGCAATCAGCCCCAGCATTTT; CDR3aa: CASSESGTGGNQPQHF
j_gene: TRBJ1-4; abundance: NA; v_gene: TRBV19; d_gene: TRBD1; CDR3nt: TGTGCCAGTAGTATAGGGGGACAGGGGAGAAGTGAAAAACTGTTTTTT; CDR3aa: CASSIGGQGRSEKLFF
j_gene: TRBJ1-2; abundance: NA; v_gene: TRBV4-1; d_gene: NA; CDR3nt: TGCGCCAGCAGCCAACACGCCGGGGTTAACTATGGCTACACCTTC; CDR3aa: CASSQHAGVNYGYTF
j_gene: TRBJ2-2; abundance: NA; v_gene: TRBV27; d_gene: NA; CDR3nt: TGTGCCAGCGGTAAGGAGTTGGGCGGGATCAAGAACACCGGGGAGCTGTTTTTT; CDR3aa: CASGKELGGIKNTGELFF
j_gene: TRBJ1-2; abundance: once; v_gene: TRBV5-4; d_gene: TRBD1; CDR3nt: TGTGCCAGCAGCCCATGGGACAGAAGCAAGCCTAACTATGGCTACACCTTC; CDR3aa: CASSPWDRSKPNYGYTF
j_gene: TRBJ1-2; abundance: once; v_gene: TRBV6-1; d_gene: NA; CDR3nt: TGTGCCAGCAGTGAAGGCGTGGAGTACTATGGCTACACCTTC; CDR3aa: CASSEGVEYYGYTF
j_gene: TRBJ2-7; abundance: few; v_gene: TRBV5-1; d_gene: TRBD1; CDR3nt: TGCGCCAGCAGCTTAACAGGGGCGTTCCACGAGCAGTACTTC; CDR3aa: CASSLTGAFHEQYF
j_gene: TRBJ2-7; abundance: NA; v_gene: TRBV9; d_gene: NA; CDR3nt: TGTGCCAGCAGCGTAGGAAGCTCTCCCGACTACGAGCAGTACTTC; CDR3aa: CASSVGSSPDYEQYF
j_gene: TRBJ1-2; abundance: NA; v_gene: TRBV30; d_gene: NA; CDR3nt: TGTGCCTGGACGCCGGGGGGGAACTATGGCTACACCTTC; CDR3aa: CAWTPGGNYGYTF
j_gene: TRBJ2-1; abundance: once; v_gene: TRBV9; d_gene: NA; CDR3nt: TGTGCCAGCAGCGTAGAGCAGGGTTCGTACAATGAGCAGTTCTTC; CDR3aa: CASSVEQGSYNEQFF
j_gene: TRBJ2-5; abundance: once; v_gene: TRBV6-5; d_gene: TRBD2; CDR3nt: TGTGCCAGCAGTCCTAGCGGGGGGACCCAAGAGACCCAGTACTTC; CDR3aa: CASSPSGGTQETQYF
j_gene: TRBJ1-1; abundance: few; v_gene: TRBV13; d_gene: NA; CDR3nt: TGTGCCAGCAGCCTTCGACAGAACACTGAAGCTTTCTTT; CDR3aa: CASSLRQNTEAFF
j_gene: TRBJ2-5; abundance: NA; v_gene: TRBV6-6; d_gene: NA; CDR3nt: TGTGCCAGCAGTTACAAAGCGGTAGAGACCCAGTACTTC; CDR3aa: CASSYKAVETQYF
j_gene: TRBJ2-3; abundance: NA; v_gene: TRBV27; d_gene: TRBD1; CDR3nt: TGTGCCAGCAGTTTAAGCCGGACAGGGAGCACAGATACGCAGTATTTT; CDR3aa: CASSLSRTGSTDTQYF
j_gene: TRBJ2-1; abundance: once; v_gene: TRBV18; d_gene: NA; CDR3nt: TGTGCCAGCTCACCACTTGAGGGACTCCGAAATGAGCAGTTCTTC; CDR3aa: CASSPLEGLRNEQFF
j_gene: TRBJ1-2; abundance: NA; v_gene: TRBV18; d_gene: NA; CDR3nt: TGTGCCAGCTCACCTCCCGACACCTCAGGCTACACCTTC; CDR3aa: CASSPPDTSGYTF
j_gene: TRBJ1-3; abundance: NA; v_gene: TRBV30; d_gene: NA; CDR3nt: TGTGCCTGGAGTGTGGCGGGGACCGGAAACACCATATATTTT; CDR3aa: CAWSVAGTGNTIYF
j_gene: TRBJ1-5; abundance: NA; v_gene: TRBV28; d_gene: NA; CDR3nt: TGTGCCAGCAGTCCTGTAGCGTCGGCCCAGCATTTT; CDR3aa: CASSPVASAQHF
j_gene: TRBJ1-4; abundance: NA; v_gene: TRBV6-6; d_gene: NA; CDR3nt: TGTGCCAGCAGTTACTCGTGGACAACAACTAATGAAAAACTGTTTTTT; CDR3aa: CASSYSWTTTNEKLFF
j_gene: TRBJ1-3; abundance: NA; v_gene: TRBV15; d_gene: TRBD1; CDR3nt: TGTGCCACCGAAGAGGGGACAGCTGGGGGAAACACCATATATTTT; CDR3aa: CATEEGTAGGNTIYF
j_gene: TRBJ2-7; abundance: few; v_gene: TRBV2; d_gene: TRBD2; CDR3nt: TGTGCCAGCAGTGAAGCCGAGTTGACTAGCGTTGCCTACGAGCAGTACTTC; CDR3aa: CASSEAELTSVAYEQYF
j_gene: TRBJ2-3; abundance: NA; v_gene: TRBV19; d_gene: NA; CDR3nt: TGTGCCAGTAGTATGGACGGGGGCACAGATACGCAGTATTTT; CDR3aa: CASSMDGGTDTQYF
j_gene: TRBJ1-1; abundance: NA; v_gene: TRBV6-1; d_gene: TRBD1; CDR3nt: TGTGCCACCCAGGGACAGGGGGCCCTAAGGGCTTTCTTT; CDR3aa: CATQGQGALRAFF
j_gene: TRBJ1-5; abundance: few; v_gene: TRBV6-1; d_gene: NA; CDR3nt: TGTGCCAGCAGCGAAGCGGGGGGGTGGCCCCAGCATTTT; CDR3aa: CASSEAGGWPQHF
j_gene: TRBJ2-1; abundance: NA; v_gene: TRBV19; d_gene: NA; CDR3nt: TGTGCCAGTAGTACATACCACGCCCTTACAAATGAGCAGTTCTTC; CDR3aa: CASSTYHALTNEQFF
j_gene: TRBJ1-2; abundance: NA; v_gene: TRBV29-1; d_gene: TRBD1; CDR3nt: TGCAGCGTCGCGAGACAGGGAACTAACTATGGCTACACCTTC; CDR3aa: CSVARQGTNYGYTF
j_gene: TRBJ1-4; abundance: few; v_gene: TRBV21-1; d_gene: NA; CDR3nt: TGTGCCAGCAGCCGGGACAGGGCTAATGAAAAACTGTTTTTT; CDR3aa: CASSRDRANEKLFF
j_gene: TRBJ1-6; abundance: NA; v_gene: TRBV30; d_gene: NA; CDR3nt: TGTGCCTGGAGTAACGTGGGACACTCCAATTCACCCCTCCACTTT; CDR3aa: CAWSNVGHSNSPLHF
j_gene: TRBJ1-1; abundance: NA; v_gene: TRBV13; d_gene: NA; CDR3nt: TGTGCCAGCAGTCCGGGGGGGACGATGAACACTGAAGCTTTCTTT; CDR3aa: CASSPGGTMNTEAFF
j_gene: TRBJ1-4; abundance: once; v_gene: TRBV5-8; d_gene: NA; CDR3nt: TGTGCCAGCAGCTGGAGGGGAACTAATGAAAAACTGTTTTTT; CDR3aa: CASSWRGTNEKLFF
j_gene: TRBJ2-5; abundance: NA; v_gene: TRBV5-4; d_gene: TRBD2; CDR3nt: TGTGCCAGCAGCTTGGGTCCACTAGCGGGGGGAGGGGAGACCCAGTACTTC; CDR3aa: CASSLGPLAGGGETQYF
j_gene: TRBJ2-7; abundance: NA; v_gene: TRBV19; d_gene: NA; CDR3nt: TGTGCCAGTAGTTACACAACAGGGGGGGCCTACGAGCAGTACTTC; CDR3aa: CASSYTTGGAYEQYF
j_gene: TRBJ1-2; abundance: once; v_gene: TRBV19; d_gene: NA; CDR3nt: TGTGCCAGTAGTCTAGGGACAACTTATGGCTACACCTTC; CDR3aa: CASSLGTTYGYTF
j_gene: TRBJ1-2; abundance: NA; v_gene: TRBV30; d_gene: NA; CDR3nt: TGTGCCTGTCCAAACGCGGGGGGAGGCTATGGCTACACCTTC; CDR3aa: CACPNAGGGYGYTF
j_gene: TRBJ1-5; abundance: few; v_gene: TRBV6-1; d_gene: TRBD1; CDR3nt: TGTGCCAGCCTCGCAGGGGGAAGCAATCAGCCCCAGCATTTT; CDR3aa: CASLAGGSNQPQHF
j_gene: TRBJ1-4; abundance: NA; v_gene: TRBV5-1; d_gene: NA; CDR3nt: TGCGCCAGCAGTTTCCTCCAAGGAGGTGAAAAACTGTTTTTT; CDR3aa: CASSFLQGGEKLFF
j_gene: TRBJ1-1; abundance: once; v_gene: TRBV21-1; d_gene: NA; CDR3nt: TGTGCCAGCAGCAAAGAGGGAGGGGCGAGAACTGAAGCTTTCTTT; CDR3aa: CASSKEGGARTEAFF
j_gene: TRBJ1-2; abundance: NA; v_gene: TRBV6-1; d_gene: NA; CDR3nt: TGTGCCAGCACAGCAGGGCTTCTCGGCTACACCTTC; CDR3aa: CASTAGLLGYTF
j_gene: TRBJ1-1; abundance: NA; v_gene: TRBV7-8; d_gene: TRBD1; CDR3nt: TGTGCCAGCAGCTGGGACAGGAACACTGAAGCTTTCTTT; CDR3aa: CASSWDRNTEAFF
j_gene: TRBJ1-2; abundance: NA; v_gene: TRBV27; d_gene: TRBD1; CDR3nt: TGTGCCACCACTACAGGGGGAGCGGGAGGCTACACCTTC; CDR3aa: CATTTGGAGGYTF
j_gene: TRBJ2-7; abundance: NA; v_gene: TRBV6-1; d_gene: NA; CDR3nt: TGTGCCAGCGAGCGTTACGAGCAGTACTTC; CDR3aa: CASERYEQYF
j_gene: TRBJ1-4; abundance: NA; v_gene: TRBV18; d_gene: NA; CDR3nt: TGTGCCAGCTCACCTCCTATCGCCAGGGCTGAAAAACTGTTTTTT; CDR3aa: CASSPPIARAEKLFF
j_gene: TRBJ2-5; abundance: NA; v_gene: TRBV6-5; d_gene: NA; CDR3nt: TGTGCCAGCAGTTACTCGATATACATCAGGGAGACCCAGTACTTC; CDR3aa: CASSYSIYIRETQYF
j_gene: TRBJ1-2; abundance: once; v_gene: TRBV19; d_gene: NA; CDR3nt: TGTGCCAGTAGTATAGGCAGGGCGAACTATGGCTACACCTTC; CDR3aa: CASSIGRANYGYTF
j_gene: TRBJ1-2; abundance: NA; v_gene: TRBV7-8; d_gene: NA; CDR3nt: TGTGCCACAGACGGGGGTTATGGCTACACCTTC; CDR3aa: CATDGGYGYTF
j_gene: TRBJ2-2; abundance: NA; v_gene: TRBV29-1; d_gene: TRBD2; CDR3nt: TGCAGCGTTGGGGGAGGGGCCGGGGAGCTGTTTTTT; CDR3aa: CSVGGGAGELFF
j_gene: TRBJ1-2; abundance: NA; v_gene: TRBV25-1; d_gene: NA; CDR3nt: TGTGCCAGCAGTGAAGAGACTAACTATGGCTACACCTTC; CDR3aa: CASSEETNYGYTF